This T cell receptor beta chain is from a study of T-cell memory formation after mild COVID-19. Study information: The two donors had largely donor-specific TCR clusters.

Points on this clonotype: What it binds is unknown.

In TCRdb, the 5' RACE reads were re-called with MiXCR into one record per CDR3 protein. Here the sample spans around 500,000 distinct CDR3 sequences, roughly 18% being singletons. The J segment lost 5 bases and the V segment lost 0 bases, leaving 24 bases of the junction unmatched. Germline V lookup: CDR1 DFQATT, CDR2 SNEGSKA (reference sequence). The CDR3 is made up of 22 amino acids. Regarding the study as a whole: Contracting clones from day 15 to 85 showed balanced CD4/CD8; later expanders favored CD4+. Shrinking CD4+ clones were chiefly CM and EM; CD8+ ones were chiefly EMRA.

The clonotype comes from an adult woman who had mild COVID-19 (a few samples of this study predate the infection). Cell type and time point are not known. Sequenced material: PBMCs or a T cell subset sorted from them (not recorded which). This chain connects TRBV20-1 to TRBJ2-1, with 11 bases fitting TRBD2. The DNA for the CDR3 is TGCAGTGCTAGAGATCTCGGATTAGCGGGAGGGCCGTCTCCACCCGACAACAATGAGCAGTTCTTC. The encoded protein is CSARDLGLAGGPSPPDNNEQFF.